This T cell receptor (beta chain) derives from a study of PD-1 blockade in classical Hodgkin lymphoma (dated by TCRdb to the early 2020s). Background on the whole study: Nivolumab dosing was 3 mg/kg intravenously every 2 weeks, continuing until either disease progression or unacceptable toxicity. The study used TCR beta sequencing and CyTOF to define a peripheral blood immune signature of response to PD-1 blockade in classical Hodgkin lymphoma. Study-wide findings and limitations: The study was restricted to a single clinical trial cohort, and the causes of repertoire differences, possibly disease activity or prior therapy, were left undefined. Diversity was lower in patients who began nivolumab less than 1 year after ASCT, so these patients were left out of later analyses to avoid confounding by immune reconstitution. Newly diagnosed patients were reported to have lower baseline TCR diversity than healthy donors, and relapsed/refractory patients were reported to have lower baseline TCR diversity still. Among trial patients, those achieving complete response had baseline diversity similar to that of newly diagnosed patients, while diversity was significantly lower in partial responders and progressors. CD4+ but not CD8+ TCR diversity rose significantly by C4D1 (p=0.0027 vs p=0.16), most apparent in complete responders (p=0.02).

As to this clone: Its target antigen remains unknown. No base-level quality is on record; no much larger clone is a single base apart.

Per the publication, the time point label means: cycle 4 day 1 (C4D1), after 6 weeks of nivolumab. Relapse after autologous stem cell transplantation had occurred in all trial patients, and cohorts A, B and C were distinguished by prior brentuximab vedotin exposure. A total of under 70 patients with relapsed/refractory classical Hodgkin lymphoma made up the trial cohort, and each patient's best overall response was complete response, partial response or progressive disease. In the multi-cohort phase II CheckMate 205 trial, trial patients received single-agent nivolumab. An independent review committee assessed best overall response by applying the 2007 International Working Group response criteria. PBMCs from the trial were collected at three points: immediately before nivolumab initiation (C1D1), and during therapy at cycle 2 day 1 and cycle 4 day 1. Peripheral blood was collected in 8 mL Vacutainer Cell Preparation Tubes, from which PBMCs were isolated by centrifugation and then cryopreserved.

The Qiagen DNeasy kit was used to extract genomic DNA both from unsorted PBMCs and from the negatively selected CD4+ and CD8+ fractions. TCR beta CDR3 regions were amplified by immunoSEQ multiplex PCR using primers annealing to V and J segments. A synthetic immune receptor repertoire was used to minimize amplification bias, and any remaining bias was removed computationally after sequencing. Per the authors' processing: Custom Python scripts were used to quantify repertoire diversity as the Shannon entropy index. Unsorted, CD4+ and CD8+ repertoires were analyzed separately, except in combined analyses where CD4+ and CD8+ sequences were merged in silico. Clonal expansion was defined as at least a 2-fold frequency increase after treatment relative to C1D1, with a pseudocount of 0.5 for undetected baseline clones. Singleton clones were defined as clones with 0 or 1 copy at C1D1, and non-singleton clones were defined as clones with 2 or more copies. Clones expanded in unsorted samples were labelled as CD4+, CD8+ or unknown by matching protein sequences in sorted samples from the same patient. Wilcoxon tests on paired samples were used to test diversity changes from C1D1 to C4D1. Not all clones reach the TCRdb copy of this immuneACCESS table, which keeps in-frame sequences only. Checked studies attribute under half of the gap to unresolved V genes and leave the rest unexplained. V and J calls and clone size follow that table, whereas D and trimming were derived from the DNA. The sample yields roughly 51,000 clones; approximately 76% were counted once. Approximately 12% of the sample is held by the ten biggest clonotypes.

Spanning cysteine to phenylalanine, the CDR3 consists of 16 amino acids. Only CDR3 DNA remains: 48 bases, in frame from the first base. The germline V gene (reference sequence) gives CDR1 as LNHDA and CDR2 as SQIVND. V has 6 bases trimmed and J has 1 base trimmed; junction bases matching no gene number 10. This sequence originates from a human donor with classical Hodgkin lymphoma. The material was peripheral blood mononuclear cells (PBMCs), obtained before the fourth cycle of nivolumab. This sequence uses TRBV19 and TRBJ2-3; 7 of the junction bases match TRBD1. This receptor carries the CDR3 CASSSGDRAGTDTQYF. The DNA sequence reads TGTGCCAGTAGCTCGGGCGACAGGGCGGGCACAGATACGCAGTATTTT.